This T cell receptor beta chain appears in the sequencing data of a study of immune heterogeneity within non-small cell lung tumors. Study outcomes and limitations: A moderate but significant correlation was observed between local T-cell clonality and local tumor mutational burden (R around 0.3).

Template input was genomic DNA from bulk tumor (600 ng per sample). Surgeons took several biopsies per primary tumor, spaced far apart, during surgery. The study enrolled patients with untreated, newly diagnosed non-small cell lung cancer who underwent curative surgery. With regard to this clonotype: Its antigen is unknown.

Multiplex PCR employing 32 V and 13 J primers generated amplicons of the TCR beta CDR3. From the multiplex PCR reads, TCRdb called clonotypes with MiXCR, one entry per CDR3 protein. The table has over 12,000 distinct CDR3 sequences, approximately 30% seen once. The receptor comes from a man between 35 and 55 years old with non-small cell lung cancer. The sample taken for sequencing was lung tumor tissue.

CDR3 region: CASTPGQRGTEAFF. The CDR3 DNA follows: TGTGCCAGCACCCCTGGACAGAGGGGGACTGAAGCTTTCTTT. The chain couples TRBV11-2 to TRBJ1-1; TRBD1 is a possible D gene (6 bases). V lost 7 bases and J 5 bases, leaving 17 bases between the germline ends. Germline V CDR1 and CDR2: SGHAT, FQNNGV. The CDR3 has 14 residues.